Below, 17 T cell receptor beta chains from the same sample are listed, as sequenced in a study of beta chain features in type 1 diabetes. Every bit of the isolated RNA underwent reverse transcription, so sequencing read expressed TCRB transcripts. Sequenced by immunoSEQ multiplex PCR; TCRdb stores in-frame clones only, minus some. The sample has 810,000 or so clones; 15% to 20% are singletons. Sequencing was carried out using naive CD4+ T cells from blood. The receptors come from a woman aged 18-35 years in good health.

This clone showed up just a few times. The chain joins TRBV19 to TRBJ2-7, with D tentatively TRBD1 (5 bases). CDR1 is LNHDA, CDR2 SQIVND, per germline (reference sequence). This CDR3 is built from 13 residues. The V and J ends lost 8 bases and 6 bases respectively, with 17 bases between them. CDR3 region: CASHSQGNGEQYF. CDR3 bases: TGTGCCAGTCATTCCCAGGGAAATGGCGAGCAGTACTTC.

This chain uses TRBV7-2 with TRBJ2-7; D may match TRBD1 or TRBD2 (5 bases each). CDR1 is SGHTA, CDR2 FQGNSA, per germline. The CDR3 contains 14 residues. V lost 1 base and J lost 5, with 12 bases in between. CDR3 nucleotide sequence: TGTGCCAGCAGCTTAGGAGCCAGGGACCACGAGCAGTACTTC. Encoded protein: CASSLGARDHEQYF. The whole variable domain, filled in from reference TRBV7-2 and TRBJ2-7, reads GAGVSQSPSNKVTEKGKDVELRCDPISGHTALYWYRQSLGQGLEFLIYFQGNSAPDKSGLPSDRFSAERTGGSVSTLTIQRTQQEDSAVYLCASSLGARDHEQYFGPGTRLTVT.

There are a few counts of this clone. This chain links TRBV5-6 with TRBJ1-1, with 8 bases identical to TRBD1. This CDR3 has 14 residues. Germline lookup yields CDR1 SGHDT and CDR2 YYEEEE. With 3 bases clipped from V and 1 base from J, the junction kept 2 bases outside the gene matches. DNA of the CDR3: TGTGCCAGCAGCTGGGGACAGGCGAACACTGAAGCTTTCTTT. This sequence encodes CASSWGQANTEAFF.

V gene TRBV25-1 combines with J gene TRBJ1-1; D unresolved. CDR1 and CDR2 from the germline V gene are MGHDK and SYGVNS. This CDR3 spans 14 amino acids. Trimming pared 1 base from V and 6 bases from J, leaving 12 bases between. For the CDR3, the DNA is TGTGCCAGCAGTGAATCCATAGGGCCGGCTGAAGCTTTCTTT. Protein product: CASSESIGPAEAFF.

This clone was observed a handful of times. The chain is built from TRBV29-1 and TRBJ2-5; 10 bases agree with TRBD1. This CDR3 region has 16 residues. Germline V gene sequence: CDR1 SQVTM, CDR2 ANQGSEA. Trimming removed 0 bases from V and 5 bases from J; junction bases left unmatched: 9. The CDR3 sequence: CSVEDPRTGGTETQYF. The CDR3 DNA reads TGCAGCGTTGAAGATCCTAGGACAGGGGGAACGGAGACCCAGTACTTC.

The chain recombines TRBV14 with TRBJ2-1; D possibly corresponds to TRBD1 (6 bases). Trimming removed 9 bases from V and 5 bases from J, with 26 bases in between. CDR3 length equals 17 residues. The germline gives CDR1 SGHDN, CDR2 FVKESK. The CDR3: CARVSGATLPFDNEQFF. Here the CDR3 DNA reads TGTGCCAGAGTTTCAGGGGCCACTCTTCCTTTCGACAATGAGCAGTTCTTC.

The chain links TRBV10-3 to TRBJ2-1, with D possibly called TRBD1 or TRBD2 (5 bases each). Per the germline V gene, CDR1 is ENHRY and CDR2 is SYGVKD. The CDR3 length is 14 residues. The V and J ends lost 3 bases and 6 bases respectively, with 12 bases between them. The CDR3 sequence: CAISDRGTGNEQFF. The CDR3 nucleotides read TGTGCCATCAGTGACCGAGGGACGGGCAATGAGCAGTTCTTC.

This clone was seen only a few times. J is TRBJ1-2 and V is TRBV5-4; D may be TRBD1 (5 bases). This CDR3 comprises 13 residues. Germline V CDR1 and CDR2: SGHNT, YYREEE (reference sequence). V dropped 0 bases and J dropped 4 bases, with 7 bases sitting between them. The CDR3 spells CASSLGGSYGYTF. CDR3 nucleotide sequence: TGTGCCAGCAGCTTGGGGGGCAGCTATGGCTACACCTTC.

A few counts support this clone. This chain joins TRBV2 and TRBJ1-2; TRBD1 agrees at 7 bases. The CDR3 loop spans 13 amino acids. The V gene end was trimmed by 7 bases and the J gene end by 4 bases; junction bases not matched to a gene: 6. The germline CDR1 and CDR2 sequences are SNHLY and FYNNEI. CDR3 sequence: CASNRDSSYGYTF. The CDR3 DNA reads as TGTGCCAGCAACCGGGACAGCTCCTATGGCTACACCTTC.

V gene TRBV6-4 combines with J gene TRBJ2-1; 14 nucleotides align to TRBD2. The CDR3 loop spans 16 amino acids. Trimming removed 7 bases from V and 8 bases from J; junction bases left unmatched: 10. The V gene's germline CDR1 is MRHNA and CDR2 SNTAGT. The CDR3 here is CASNERGLAGEDEQFF. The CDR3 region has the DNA TGTGCCAGCAACGAACGGGGACTAGCGGGAGAGGATGAGCAGTTCTTC.

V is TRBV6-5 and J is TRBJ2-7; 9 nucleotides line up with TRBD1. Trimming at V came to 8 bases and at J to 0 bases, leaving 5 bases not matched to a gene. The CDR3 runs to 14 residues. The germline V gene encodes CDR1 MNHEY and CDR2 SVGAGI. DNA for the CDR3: TGTGCCAGCCGAAGGACAGGGGCCTCCTACGAGCAGTACTTC. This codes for CASRRTGASYEQYF.

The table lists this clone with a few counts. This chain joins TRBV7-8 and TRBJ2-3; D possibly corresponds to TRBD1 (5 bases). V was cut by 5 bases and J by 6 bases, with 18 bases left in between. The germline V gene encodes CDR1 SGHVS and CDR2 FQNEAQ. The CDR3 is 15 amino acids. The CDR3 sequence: CASSLWGRASDTQYF. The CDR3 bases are TGTGCCAGCAGCCTGTGGGGCAGGGCATCGGATACGCAGTATTTT.

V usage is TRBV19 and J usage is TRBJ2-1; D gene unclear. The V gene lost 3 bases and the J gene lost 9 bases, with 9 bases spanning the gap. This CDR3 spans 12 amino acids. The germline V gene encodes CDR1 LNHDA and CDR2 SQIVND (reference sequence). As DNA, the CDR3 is TGTGCCAGTAGTATTAGGACGTTTGAGCAGTTCTTC. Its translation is CASSIRTFEQFF.

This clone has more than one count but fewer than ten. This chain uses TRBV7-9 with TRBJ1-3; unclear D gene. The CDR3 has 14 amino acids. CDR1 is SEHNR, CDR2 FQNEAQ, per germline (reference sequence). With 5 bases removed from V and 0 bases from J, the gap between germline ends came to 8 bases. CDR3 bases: TGTGCCAGCAGCGCCCAAAGCTCTGGAAACACCATATATTTT. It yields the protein CASSAQSSGNTIYF.

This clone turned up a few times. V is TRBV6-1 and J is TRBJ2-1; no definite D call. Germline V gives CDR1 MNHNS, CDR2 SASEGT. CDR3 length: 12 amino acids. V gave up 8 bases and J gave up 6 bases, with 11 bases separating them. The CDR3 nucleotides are TGTGCCAGCTCCCCACGGTCCAATGAGCAGTTCTTC. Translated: CASSPRSNEQFF.

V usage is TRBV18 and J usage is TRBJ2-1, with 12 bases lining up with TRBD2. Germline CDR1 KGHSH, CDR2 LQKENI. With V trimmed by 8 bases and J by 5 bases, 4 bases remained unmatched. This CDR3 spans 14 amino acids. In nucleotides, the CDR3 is TGTGCCAGCAGAAGGACTAGCGGGGACAATGAGCAGTTCTTC. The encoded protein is CASRRTSGDNEQFF.

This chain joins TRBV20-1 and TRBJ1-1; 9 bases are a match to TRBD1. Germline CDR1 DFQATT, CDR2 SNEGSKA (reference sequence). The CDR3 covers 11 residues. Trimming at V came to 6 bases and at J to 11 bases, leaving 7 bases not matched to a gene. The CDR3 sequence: CSAPTGGWAFF. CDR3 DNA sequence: TGCAGTGCACCCACAGGGGGCTGGGCTTTCTTT.